This T cell receptor (beta chain) was captured in a study of breast tumors, draining lymph nodes, adjacent tissues. This clonotype was recorded at least ten times. Breast cancer patients provided tissue from their axillary draining lymph nodes. MiXCR, run by TCRdb on the multiplex PCR reads, gives a single entry per CDR3 protein. This sample has approximately 90,000 distinct CDR3 sequences, with over 25% found just once. This CDR3 contains 14 residues. Trimming took off 7 bases at V and 0 bases at J, with 13 bases between the two ends. Sample: axillary lymph node tissue. The clonotype comes from a female donor with breast cancer. Some clones in this sample may be carry-over from other donors' samples. The V call is TRBV12-3 or TRBV12-4, the J call TRBJ2-7; D is perhaps TRBD2 (6 bases). CDR3 nucleotides: TGTGCCAGCACTCGTAGCGGAAGCTCCTACGAGCAGTACTTC. Translated, it gives CASTRSGSSYEQYF.